Presented here are 27 T cell receptor beta chains from one specimen sequenced in a study of lymphopenia after photon versus proton radiotherapy. Sequencing was performed with immunoSEQ multiplex PCR; in TCRdb, only in-frame clones are kept and a portion is missing. In the table there are about 62,000 clones, roughly nine tenths of which are singletons. The sample was peripheral blood, taken from a patient treated with proton-based radiotherapy. All receptors derive from a man of 80 years or more with esophageal cancer.

The DNA for the CDR3 is TGTGCCAGCAGTGAATCTATGGGAGCAGCCTACGAGCAGTACTTC. This sequence encodes CASSESMGAAYEQYF. The rearrangement joins TRBV2 to TRBJ2-7, with a possible D match to TRBD2 (5 bases). V shed 2 bases and J shed 2 bases, with 13 bases lying between them. The CDR3 consists of 15 residues. Germline assignment: CDR1 SNHLY and CDR2 FYNNEI.

The chain combines TRBV18 with TRBJ2-1; D unresolved. Trimming left V 2 bases short and J 8 bases short, with 13 bases between. The CDR3 sequence is 14 residues long. Germline V gene sequence: CDR1 KGHSH, CDR2 LQKENI. CDR3 nucleotide sequence: TGTGCCAGCTCACCAATTCGAATGATGGATGAGCAGTTCTTC. This encodes CASSPIRMMDEQFF.

The V call is TRBV5-1, the J call TRBJ2-7; the D gene is possibly TRBD2 (5 bases). Germline CDR1 SGHRS, CDR2 YFSETQ. The length of the CDR3 is 14 residues. V lost 1 base to trimming and J lost 1 base, with 9 bases between them. The CDR3 reads CASSLKEASYEQYF. DNA of the CDR3: TGCGCCAGCAGCTTGAAGGAGGCTTCCTACGAGCAGTACTTC.

The rearrangement uses TRBV5-1 and TRBJ1-2; no definite D call. The CDR3 is 12 residues long. V was clipped by 5 bases and J by 5 bases, with 10 bases between them. The germline CDR1 and CDR2 sequences are SGHRS and YFSETQ. The CDR3 coding sequence is TGCGCCAGCAGGGACTCTGGGTATGGCTACACCTTC. It codes for CASRDSGYGYTF. The variable domain in full, with the rest retrieved from reference TRBV5-1 and TRBJ1-2, is KAGVTQTPRYLIKTRGQQVTLSCSPISGHRSVSWYQQTPGQGLQFLFEYFSETQRNKGNFPGRFSGRQFSNSRSEMNVSTLELGDSALYLCASRDSGYGYTFGSGTRLTVV.

The table lists this clone with a count of one. CDR3 DNA sequence: TGTGCCAGCAGCCCCTCAAGACAGGCATCTGGAAACACCATATATTTT. Translation: CASSPSRQASGNTIYF. This chain uses TRBV7-2 with TRBJ1-3; tentative D call: TRBD1 (6 bases). The CDR3 is 16 residues long. Germline assignment: CDR1 SGHTA and CDR2 FQGNSA. V gave up 5 bases and J gave up 1 base, with 15 bases separating them.

The chain links TRBV18 to TRBJ1-1, with 8 bases that match TRBD1. This CDR3 contains 17 residues. Germline V lookup: CDR1 KGHSH, CDR2 LQKENI. Trimming took 1 base from V and 2 from J; bases not matched to a gene: 9. DNA for the CDR3: TGTGCCAGCTCACCACGGCTTTGGGGACAGGCCAACACTGAAGCTTTCTTT. Amino acid sequence: CASSPRLWGQANTEAFF.

This rearrangement joins TRBV19 to TRBJ2-1; TRBD2 matches at 11 bases. The CDR3 sequence is 15 residues long. Germline CDR1 is LNHDA and CDR2 is SQIVND (reference sequence). The V gene end was trimmed by 5 bases and the J gene end by 8 bases; junction bases not matched to a gene: 8. CDR3 DNA sequence: TGTGCCAGTAGTGATAGGGCTAGCGGGAGGTATGAGCAGTTCTTC. It translates to CASSDRASGRYEQFF.

V is TRBV7-9 and J is TRBJ2-3; perhaps TRBD2 as D (7 bases). Germline V gene sequence: CDR1 SEHNR, CDR2 FQNEAQ (reference sequence). The CDR3 runs to 15 residues. The V end lost 8 bases, the J end lost 6 bases, and 21 bases lay between the germline ends. The CDR3 DNA is TGTGCCAGCCTTCAGGGGCAGCGGGGTGTCGATACGCAGTATTTT. Its translation: CASLQGQRGVDTQYF.

This clone is termed medium-sized. The rearrangement uses TRBV2 and TRBJ1-3, with D hard to call. Trimming stripped 3 bases from V and 0 bases from J, with 12 bases between. Germline values: CDR1 SNHLY, CDR2 FYNNEI. The CDR3 runs to 16 residues. Here the CDR3 reads CASSDGPNRSGNTIYF. DNA for the CDR3: TGTGCCAGCAGTGATGGGCCGAACCGCTCTGGAAACACCATATATTTT.

The sample holds a few counts of this clone. The V and J genes are TRBV4-1 and TRBJ1-3; TRBD1 might be the D (5 bases). Germline V gene sequence: CDR1 MGHRA, CDR2 YSYEKL. The CDR3 totals 15 residues. Trimming removed 6 bases at V and 1 base at J, with 13 bases between. Here the CDR3 reads CASRDQGSSGNTIYF. The CDR3 nucleotides are TGCGCCAGCAGGGACCAGGGCAGTTCTGGAAACACCATATATTTT.

The chain carries TRBV9 and TRBJ1-5, with D possibly matching TRBD1 (5 bases). The V end was cut by 4 bases, the J end by 7 bases, with 12 bases between. The CDR3 is 13 residues long. Germline CDR1 reads SGDLS; CDR2 reads YYNGEE. CDR3 region: CASSPGGEQPQHF. The DNA for the CDR3 is TGTGCCAGCAGCCCGGGAGGGGAGCAGCCCCAGCATTTT.

V usage is TRBV10-3 and J usage is TRBJ2-2; D perhaps matches TRBD2 (6 bases). This CDR3 comprises 14 residues. CDR1 is ENHRY, CDR2 SYGVKD, per germline. V was trimmed by 7 bases and J by 0 bases, leaving 9 bases between them. CDR3 in DNA: TGTGCCATCAAGGGACTTCCGAACACCGGGGAGCTGTTTTTT. It translates to CAIKGLPNTGELFF.

The rearrangement links TRBV4-2 to TRBJ1-1; 7 nucleotides line up with TRBD1. After removal of 4 bases from V and 0 bases from J, the junction contained 5 bases not matched to a gene. Germline CDR1 and CDR2: LGHNA and YNFKEQ. This CDR3 has 15 amino acids. In DNA form, the CDR3 reads TGTGCCAGCAGCCCCAAGACAGGGCTGAACACTGAAGCTTTCTTT. This translates into CASSPKTGLNTEAFF.

The chain employs TRBV5-1 and TRBJ2-7; 9 nucleotides match TRBD1. The trim removed 0 bases at V and 5 bases at J, leaving 9 bases unmatched. The germline V gene has CDR1 SGHRS and CDR2 YFSETQ. This CDR3 has 16 residues. Here the CDR3 reads CASSLAHRGRRNEQYF. The CDR3 coding sequence is TGCGCCAGCAGCTTGGCTCACAGGGGGCGCCGAAACGAGCAGTACTTC.

The V and J genes are TRBV11-2 and TRBJ2-5; D may be TRBD1 (5 bases). Germline V gives CDR1 SGHAT, CDR2 FQNNGV. Trimming cost V 1 base and J 5 bases, with 14 bases left between them. The CDR3 totals 15 residues. CDR3 in amino acids: CASSLGDGARETQYF. CDR3 DNA: TGTGCCAGCAGCTTAGGCGATGGGGCGCGGGAGACCCAGTACTTC.

The rearrangement uses TRBV15 and TRBJ2-3; 9 bases align to TRBD2. After removal of 6 bases from V and 5 bases from J, the junction contained 12 bases not matched to a gene. Per the germline V gene, CDR1 is LNHNV and CDR2 is YYDKDF (reference sequence). This CDR3 is built from 16 residues. The CDR3 nucleotides are TGTGCCACCAGACAAGAAAGGGCTAGCGGGGTAGATACGCAGTATTTT. This sequence encodes CATRQERASGVDTQYF.

V is TRBV7-3 and J is TRBJ2-4; either TRBD1 or TRBD2 may supply D (5 bases each). From germline, CDR1 is SGHTA and CDR2 FQGTGA. Trimming pared 2 bases from V and 7 bases from J, leaving 9 bases between. The CDR3 extends over 13 amino acids. CDR3 DNA: TGTGCCAGCAGCTTACTCCGGGGCAACATTCAGTACTTC. It translates to CASSLLRGNIQYF.

The V and J genes are TRBV6-5 and TRBJ2-7, with 11 bases fitting TRBD2. The CDR3 has 15 amino acids. The trim removed 1 base at V and 1 base at J, leaving 0 bases unmatched. Germline loops: CDR1 MNHEY, CDR2 SVGAGI. Here the CDR3 reads CASSYLAGGSYEQYF. CDR3 sequence (DNA): TGTGCCAGCAGTTACTTAGCGGGAGGGTCCTACGAGCAGTACTTC.

DNA for the CDR3: TGTGCCAGTAGTAACAGAGACTATGGCTACACCTTC. Its translation: CASSNRDYGYTF. This chain joins TRBV19 and TRBJ1-2; no firm D call. The germline CDR1 and CDR2 sequences are LNHDA and SQIVND (reference sequence). The CDR3 is 12 residues long. V was trimmed by 4 bases and J by 3 bases, leaving 6 bases between them.

The CDR3 spells CASSYSTGVNVLTF. CDR3 nucleotides: TGTGCCAGCAGTTACTCGACGGGAGTCAACGTCCTGACTTTC. The J gene is TRBJ2-6, the V gene TRBV6-6; TRBD2 is a possible D gene (6 bases). V lost 0 bases and J lost 9, with 9 bases in between. CDR1 and CDR2 from the germline V gene are MNHNY and SVGAGI (reference sequence). This CDR3 region has 14 residues.

This chain links TRBV5-4 with TRBJ2-2, with unresolved D. Trimming removed 4 bases from V and 5 bases from J, with 3 bases in between. The CDR3 is made up of 11 amino acids. Looked up from germline, CDR1 is SGHNT and CDR2 is YYREEE (reference sequence). The DNA of the CDR3 is TGTGCCAGCAGCAGAACCGGGGAGCTGTTTTTT. Translating gives CASSRTGELFF.

The chain carries TRBV5-6 and TRBJ1-4; tentative D call: TRBD1 (5 bases). The CDR3 extends over 13 amino acids. V was pared by 4 bases and J by 5 bases, with 9 bases between. In germline, CDR1 is SGHDT, CDR2 YYEEEE. CDR3 in amino acids: CASSRQQNEKLFF. The CDR3 DNA sequence: TGTGCCAGCAGCAGACAGCAGAATGAAAAACTGTTTTTT.

The chain is built from TRBV6-5 and TRBJ1-1, with a tentative D call TRBD1 (6 bases). The V gene lost 2 bases and the J gene lost 7 bases, with 14 bases spanning the gap. Looked up from germline, CDR1 is MNHEY and CDR2 is SVGAGI. The CDR3 consists of 14 residues. The CDR3 reads CASSYGSGGGEAFF. DNA of the CDR3: TGTGCCAGCAGTTACGGGTCGGGGGGCGGTGAAGCTTTCTTT.

The chain joins TRBV7-3 to TRBJ1-5; D gene uncertain. V was trimmed by 2 bases and J by 7 bases, leaving 9 bases between them. Germline CDR1 reads SGHTA; CDR2 reads FQGTGA. CDR3 length: 13 amino acids. The CDR3 sequence is CASSLSEGQPQHF. CDR3 nucleotide sequence: TGTGCCAGCAGCTTATCGGAGGGACAGCCCCAGCATTTT.

This clone appeared once. This rearrangement joins TRBV7-8 to TRBJ2-3; maybe TRBD1 (6 bases). The CDR3 extends over 15 amino acids. V was shortened by 7 bases and J by 4 bases, with 18 bases between the two germline ends. Germline CDR1 and CDR2: SGHVS and FQNEAQ. The CDR3 coding sequence is TGTGCCAGCAAACAAAGGGGGATGTTAGCAGATACGCAGTATTTT. Translating it yields CASKQRGMLADTQYF.

The CDR3 DNA reads as TGTGCCAGTAGAGGGAGACTAGCGGTGAACACCGGGGAGCTGTTTTTT. This encodes CASRGRLAVNTGELFF. The gene calls are TRBV19 and TRBJ2-2; 9 bases fit TRBD2. V was pared by 6 bases and J by 1 base, with 6 bases of the junction left unmatched. The CDR3 contains 16 residues. The V gene's germline CDR1 is LNHDA and CDR2 SQIVND (reference sequence).

The V call is TRBV30, the J call TRBJ1-2; D is ambiguous. This CDR3 spans 15 amino acids. The ends were cut back, 3 bases at V and 5 bases at J, with 19 bases in the middle. Germline CDR1 is GTSNPN and CDR2 is SVGIG (reference sequence). In nucleotides, the CDR3 is TGTGCCTGGAGCCTTAGCGGAGCGTTAGCATATGGCTACACCTTC. Amino acid sequence: CAWSLSGALAYGYTF.